A selection of T cell receptor beta chains follows, all from one sample in a study of control samples from healthy donors and cancer patients. Produced via immunoSEQ multiplex PCR; TCRdb's table is partial and in-frame only. The data contain 100,000 or so clones, about nine tenths of them singletons. The specimen sequenced was blood. Receptor source: a woman aged 30 to 39 in good health. Each CDR3 is given with its conserved first and last residue. Fields, in order: clone size, J gene, V gene, D gene, CDR3 protein, CDR3 DNA. D genes are given only for firm matches. Size is omitted from some rows. Given values are once, few, many or a class for expanded clones.

. | TRBJ2-3 | TRBV13 | . | CASSLMAVRGTDTQYF | TGTGCCAGCAGCTTAATGGCCGTCCGGGGCACAGATACGCAGTATTTT
. | TRBJ1-6 | TRBV6-6 | . | CASSYSSGSPLHF | TGTGCCAGCAGTTACTCCTCCGGGTCACCCCTCCACTTT
. | TRBJ2-5 | TRBV12-2 | . | CASRPSVETQYF | TGTGCAAGTCGCCCGAGCGTCGAGACCCAGTACTTC
. | TRBJ2-7 | TRBV10-1 | TRBD1 | CASSEYGQGRTQYF | TGCGCCAGCAGTGAGTACGGACAGGGGAGGACGCAGTACTTC
. | TRBJ2-1 | TRBV27 | TRBD2 | CPSRYPRGGVNEQFF | TGTCCCAGCAGATACCCGCGGGGGGGGGTTAATGAGCAGTTCTTC
. | TRBJ2-5 | TRBV7-8 | . | CASSLMEGRIQETQYF | TGTGCCAGCAGCTTAATGGAGGGGAGGATTCAAGAGACCCAGTACTTC
once | TRBJ2-1 | TRBV3-1/TRBV3-2 | . | CASSKDRRYNEQFF | TGTGCCAGCAGCAAGGACAGAAGGTACAATGAGCAGTTCTTC
. | TRBJ2-5 | TRBV5-1 | TRBD2 | CASSLRLAGDYSESYQETQYF | TGCGCCAGCAGCTTAAGACTAGCGGGAGATTATTCGGAGAGCTACCAAGAGACCCAGTACTTC
. | TRBJ1-2 | TRBV6-5 | TRBD1 | CASSYGTGGGYTF | TGTGCCAGCAGTTACGGGACAGGAGGTGGCTACACCTTC
. | TRBJ2-6 | TRBV3-1/TRBV3-2 | . | CASSPNSGANVLTF | TGTGCCAGCAGCCCTAACTCTGGGGCCAACGTCCTGACTTTC
. | TRBJ1-1 | TRBV5-1 | . | CASRPTGMNTEAFF | TGCGCCAGCAGGCCTACAGGGATGAACACTGAAGCTTTCTTT